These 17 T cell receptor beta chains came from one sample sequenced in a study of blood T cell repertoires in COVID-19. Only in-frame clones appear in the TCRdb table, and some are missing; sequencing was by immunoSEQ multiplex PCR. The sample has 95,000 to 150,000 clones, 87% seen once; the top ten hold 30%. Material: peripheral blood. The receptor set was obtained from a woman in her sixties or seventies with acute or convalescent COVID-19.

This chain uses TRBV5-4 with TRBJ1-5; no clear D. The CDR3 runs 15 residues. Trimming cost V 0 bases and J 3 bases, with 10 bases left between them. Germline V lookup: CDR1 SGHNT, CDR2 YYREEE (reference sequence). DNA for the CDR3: TGTGCCAGCAGCTTGGGGGGAGTCGACAATCAGCCCCAGCATTTT. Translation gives CASSLGGVDNQPQHF.

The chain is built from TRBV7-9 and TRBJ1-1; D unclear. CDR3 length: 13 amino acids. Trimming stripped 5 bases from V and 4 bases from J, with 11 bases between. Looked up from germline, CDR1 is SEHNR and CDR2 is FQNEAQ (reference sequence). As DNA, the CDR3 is TGTGCCAGCAGCCCTGGCGGGCGCACTGAAGCTTTCTTT. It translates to CASSPGGRTEAFF.

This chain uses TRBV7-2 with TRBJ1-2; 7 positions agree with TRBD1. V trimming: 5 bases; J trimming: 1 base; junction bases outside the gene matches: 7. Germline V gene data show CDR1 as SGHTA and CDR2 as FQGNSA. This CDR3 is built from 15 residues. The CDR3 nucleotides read TGTGCCAGCAGCAGGCAGGGGGACTTTAACTATGGCTACACCTTC. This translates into CASSRQGDFNYGYTF.

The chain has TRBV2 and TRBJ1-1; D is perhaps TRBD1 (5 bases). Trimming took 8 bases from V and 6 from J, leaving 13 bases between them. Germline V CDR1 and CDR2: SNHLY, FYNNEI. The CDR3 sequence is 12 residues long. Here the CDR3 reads CASAREGPEAFF. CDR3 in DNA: TGTGCCAGCGCCCGGGAGGGGCCTGAAGCTTTCTTT.

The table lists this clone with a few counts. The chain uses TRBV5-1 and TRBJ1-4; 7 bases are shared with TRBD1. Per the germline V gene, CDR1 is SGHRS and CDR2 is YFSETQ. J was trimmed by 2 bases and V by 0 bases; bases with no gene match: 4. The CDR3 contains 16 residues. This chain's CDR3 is CASSLGQGVTNEKLFF. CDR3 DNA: TGCGCCAGCAGCTTGGGTCAGGGGGTCACTAATGAAAAACTGTTTTTT.

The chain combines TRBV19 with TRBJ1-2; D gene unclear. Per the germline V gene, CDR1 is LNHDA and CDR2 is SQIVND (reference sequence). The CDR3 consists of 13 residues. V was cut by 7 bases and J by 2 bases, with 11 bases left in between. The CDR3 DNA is TGTGCCAGTAATCCGGGAGGGAACTATGGCTACACCTTC. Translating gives CASNPGGNYGYTF. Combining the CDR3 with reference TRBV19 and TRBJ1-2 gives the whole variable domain DGGITQSPKYLFRKEGQNVTLSCEQNLNHDAMYWYRQDPGQGLRLIYYSQIVNDFQKGDIAEGYSVSREKKESFPLTVTSAQKNPTAFYLCASNPGGNYGYTFGSGTRLTVV.

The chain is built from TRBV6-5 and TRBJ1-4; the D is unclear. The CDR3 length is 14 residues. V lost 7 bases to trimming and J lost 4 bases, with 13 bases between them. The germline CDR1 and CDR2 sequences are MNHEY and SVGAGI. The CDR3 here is CASIGWSGNEKLFF. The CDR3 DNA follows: TGTGCCAGCATAGGGTGGAGCGGTAATGAAAAACTGTTTTTT.

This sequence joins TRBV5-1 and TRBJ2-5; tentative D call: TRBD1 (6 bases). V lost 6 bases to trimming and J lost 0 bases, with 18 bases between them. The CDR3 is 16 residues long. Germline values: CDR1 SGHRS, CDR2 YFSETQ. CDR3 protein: CASTLYPTGDQETQYF. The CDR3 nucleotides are TGCGCCAGCACCCTATATCCGACAGGAGACCAAGAGACCCAGTACTTC.

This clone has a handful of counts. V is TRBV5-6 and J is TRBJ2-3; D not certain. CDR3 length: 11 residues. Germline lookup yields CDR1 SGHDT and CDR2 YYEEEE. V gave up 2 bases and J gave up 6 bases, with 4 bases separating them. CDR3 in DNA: TGTGCCAGCAGCTTTATGGATACGCAGTATTTT. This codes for CASSFMDTQYF.

The CDR3 region is CAISGSDRVDGYTF. In nucleotides, the CDR3 is TGTGCCATCAGTGGGTCCGACAGGGTAGATGGCTACACCTTC. This rearrangement joins TRBV10-3 to TRBJ1-2; 7 bases agree with TRBD1. Germline values: CDR1 ENHRY, CDR2 SYGVKD. V was clipped by 4 bases and J by 6 bases; unmatched bases: 8. This CDR3 spans 14 amino acids.

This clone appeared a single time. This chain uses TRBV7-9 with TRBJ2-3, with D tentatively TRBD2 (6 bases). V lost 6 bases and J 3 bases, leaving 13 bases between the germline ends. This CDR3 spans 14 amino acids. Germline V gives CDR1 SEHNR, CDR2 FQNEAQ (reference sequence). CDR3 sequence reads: CASSSRGDTDTQYF. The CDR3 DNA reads TGTGCCAGCAGTTCGCGCGGGGATACAGATACGCAGTATTTT.

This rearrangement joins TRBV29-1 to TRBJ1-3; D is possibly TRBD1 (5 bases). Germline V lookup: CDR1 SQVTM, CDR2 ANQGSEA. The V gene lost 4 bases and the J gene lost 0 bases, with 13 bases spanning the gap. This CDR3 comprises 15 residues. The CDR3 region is CSVGGTGPSGNTIYF. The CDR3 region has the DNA TGCAGCGTTGGGGGAACAGGCCCCTCTGGAAACACCATATATTTT.

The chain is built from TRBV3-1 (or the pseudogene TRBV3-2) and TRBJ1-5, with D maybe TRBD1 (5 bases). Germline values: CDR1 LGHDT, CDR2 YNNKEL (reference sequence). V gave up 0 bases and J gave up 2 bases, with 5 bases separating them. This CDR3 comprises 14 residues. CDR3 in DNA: TGTGCCAGCAGCCAAGACAGGGGCAATCAGCCCCAGCATTTT. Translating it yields CASSQDRGNQPQHF.

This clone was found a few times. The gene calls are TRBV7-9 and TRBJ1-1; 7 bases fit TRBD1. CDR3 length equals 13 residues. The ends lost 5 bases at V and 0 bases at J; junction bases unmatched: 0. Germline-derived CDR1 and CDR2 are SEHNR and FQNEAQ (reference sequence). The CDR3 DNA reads TGTGCCAGCAGCGGGACAGTGAACACTGAAGCTTTCTTT. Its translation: CASSGTVNTEAFF.

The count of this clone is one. In DNA form, the CDR3 reads TGCGCCAGCGCACCGCAAGGGGGTCCAGACACTGAAGCTTTCTTT. It yields the protein CASAPQGGPDTEAFF. This sequence joins TRBV5-1 and TRBJ1-1, with a tentative D call TRBD1 (6 bases). V was pared by 7 bases and J by 3 bases, with 19 bases between. Germline V gives CDR1 SGHRS, CDR2 YFSETQ. The CDR3 extends over 15 amino acids.

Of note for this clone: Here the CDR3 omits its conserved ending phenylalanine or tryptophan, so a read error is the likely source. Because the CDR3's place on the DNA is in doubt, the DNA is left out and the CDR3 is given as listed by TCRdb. CDR3 in amino acids: CASSGLDRVWL. This chain uses TRBV2 with TRBJ1-1. Germline V gene data show CDR1 as SNHLY and CDR2 as FYNNEI. Ends included, the CDR3 has 11 residues.

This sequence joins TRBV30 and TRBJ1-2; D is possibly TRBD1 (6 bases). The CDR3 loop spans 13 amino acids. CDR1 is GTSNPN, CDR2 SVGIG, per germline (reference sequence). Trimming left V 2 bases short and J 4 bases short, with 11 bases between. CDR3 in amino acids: CAWSLLQGYGYTF. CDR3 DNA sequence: TGTGCCTGGAGTCTTTTACAGGGCTATGGCTACACCTTC.